This TCR beta chain was observed in a study of T cells after yellow fever vaccination. Notes on the study in general: Subsequent booster samples again held most clones from primary vaccination (96% CD4, 85% to 90% CD8).

Production of TCR cDNA was by 5'RACE template switching, which also added a universal primer site and UMIs. MiXCR, run by TCRdb on the 5' RACE reads, gives a single entry per CDR3 protein. The sample shows some 340,000 distinct CDR3 sequences, around 11% of them seen only once. V dropped 4 bases and J dropped 3 bases, with 7 bases sitting between them. The CDR3 contains 13 residues. Germline loops: CDR1 SGHRS, CDR2 YFSETQ. Of note for this clonotype: The antigen remains unidentified.

This specimen consisted of CD4+ T cells sorted from PBMCs, obtained 45 days after the yellow fever booster vaccination. V gene TRBV5-1 combines with J gene TRBJ2-2; no clear D gene. The source is a man aged 18 to 29 who received the YFV17D yellow fever vaccine. The CDR3 nucleotides are TGCGCCAGCAGCACCCAGGACACCGGGGAGCTGTTTTTT. Translating gives CASSTQDTGELFF. Looking up the rest from reference TRBV5-1 and TRBJ2-2 gives the full variable domain: KAGVTQTPRYLIKTRGQQVTLSCSPISGHRSVSWYQQTPGQGLQFLFEYFSETQRNKGNFPGRFSGRQFSNSRSEMNVSTLELGDSALYLCASSTQDTGELFFGEGSRLTVL.